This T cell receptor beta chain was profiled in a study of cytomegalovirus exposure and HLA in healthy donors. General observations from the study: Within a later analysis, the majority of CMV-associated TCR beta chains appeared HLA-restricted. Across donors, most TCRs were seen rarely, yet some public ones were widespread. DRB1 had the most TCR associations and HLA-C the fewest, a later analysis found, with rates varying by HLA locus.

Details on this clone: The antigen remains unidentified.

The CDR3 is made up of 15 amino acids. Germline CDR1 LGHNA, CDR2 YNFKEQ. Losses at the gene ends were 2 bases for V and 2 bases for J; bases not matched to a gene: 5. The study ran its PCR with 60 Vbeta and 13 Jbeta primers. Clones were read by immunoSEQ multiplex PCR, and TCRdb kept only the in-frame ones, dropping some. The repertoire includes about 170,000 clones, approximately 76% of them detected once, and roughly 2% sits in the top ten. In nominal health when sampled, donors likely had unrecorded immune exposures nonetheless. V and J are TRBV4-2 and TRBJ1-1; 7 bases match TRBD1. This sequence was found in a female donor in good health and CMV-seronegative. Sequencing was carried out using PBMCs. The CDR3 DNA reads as TGTGCCAGCAGCCAACCCGGGACAGCCAACACTGAAGCTTTCTTT. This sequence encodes CASSQPGTANTEAFF.